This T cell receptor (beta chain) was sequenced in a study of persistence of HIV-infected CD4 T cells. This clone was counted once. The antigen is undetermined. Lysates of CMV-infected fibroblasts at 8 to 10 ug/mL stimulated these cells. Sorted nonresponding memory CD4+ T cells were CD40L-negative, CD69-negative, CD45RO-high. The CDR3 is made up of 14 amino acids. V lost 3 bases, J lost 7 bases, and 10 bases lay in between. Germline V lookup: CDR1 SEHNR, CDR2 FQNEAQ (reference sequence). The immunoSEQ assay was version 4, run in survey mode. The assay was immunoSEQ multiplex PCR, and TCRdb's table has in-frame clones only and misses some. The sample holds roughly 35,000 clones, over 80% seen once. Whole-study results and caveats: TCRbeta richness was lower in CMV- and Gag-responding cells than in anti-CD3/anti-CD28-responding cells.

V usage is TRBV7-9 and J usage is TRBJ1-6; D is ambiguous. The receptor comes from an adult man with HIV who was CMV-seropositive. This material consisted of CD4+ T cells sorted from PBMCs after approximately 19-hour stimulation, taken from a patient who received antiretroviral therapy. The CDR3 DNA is TGTGCCAGCAGCTTCGAAGGTTTCAATTCACCCCTCCACTTT. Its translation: CASSFEGFNSPLHF.